This entry is about one T cell receptor beta chain. The antigen is unknown. The germline V gene encodes CDR1 SQVTM and CDR2 ANQGSEA. Unmatched junction bases numbered 12, after V lost 7 bases and J lost 3 bases. The CDR3 is 15 amino acids. Some clones are missing from TCRdb's copy, which holds only in-frame ones; the method was immunoSEQ multiplex PCR. The sample yields around 80,000 clones, nearly 90% seen once. This entry comes from a study of T cell responses to AZD1222 COVID-19 vaccine. Study results and caveats: Clonal diversity was possibly underestimated; the donors were predominantly white British and more often female. Spike-specific TCR repertoires showed rising breadth and depth after two AZD1222 doses. Dominant at 160-218 and 743-854, vaccine-associated CD4 TCRs also spanned spike. It was only a handful of AZD1222 recipients who were seropositive at baseline.

This TCR came from an adult in good health. The chain combines TRBV29-1 with TRBJ2-3, with TRBD2 matching 8 bases. The specimen was peripheral blood, collected on day 0 of AZD1222 vaccination. CDR3 sequence (DNA): TGCAGCGCCCAATCTGTCCCTAGCGGGACAGATACGCAGTATTTT. Its protein is CSAQSVPSGTDTQYF.